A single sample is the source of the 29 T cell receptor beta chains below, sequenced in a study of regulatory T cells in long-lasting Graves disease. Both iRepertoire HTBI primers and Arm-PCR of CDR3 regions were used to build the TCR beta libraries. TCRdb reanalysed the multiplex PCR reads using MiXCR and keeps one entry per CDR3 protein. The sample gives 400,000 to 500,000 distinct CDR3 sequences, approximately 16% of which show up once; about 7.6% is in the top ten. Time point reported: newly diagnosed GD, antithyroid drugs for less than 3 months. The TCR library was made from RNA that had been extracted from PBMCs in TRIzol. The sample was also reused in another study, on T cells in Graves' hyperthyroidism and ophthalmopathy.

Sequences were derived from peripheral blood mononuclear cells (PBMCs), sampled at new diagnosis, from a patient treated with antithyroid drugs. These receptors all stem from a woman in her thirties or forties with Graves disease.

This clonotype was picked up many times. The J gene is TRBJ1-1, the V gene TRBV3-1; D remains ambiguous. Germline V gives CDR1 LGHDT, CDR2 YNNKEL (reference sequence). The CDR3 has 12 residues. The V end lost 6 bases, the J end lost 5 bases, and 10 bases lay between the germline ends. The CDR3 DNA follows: TGTGCCAGCAGACACGGTAGAACTGAAGCTTTCTTT. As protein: CASRHGRTEAFF.

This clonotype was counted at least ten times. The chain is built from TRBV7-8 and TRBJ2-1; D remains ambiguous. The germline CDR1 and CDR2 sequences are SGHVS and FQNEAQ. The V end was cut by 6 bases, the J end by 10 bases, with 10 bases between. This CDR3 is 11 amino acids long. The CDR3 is CASSSYQEQFF. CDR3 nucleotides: TGTGCCAGCAGTTCATACCAGGAGCAGTTCTTC.

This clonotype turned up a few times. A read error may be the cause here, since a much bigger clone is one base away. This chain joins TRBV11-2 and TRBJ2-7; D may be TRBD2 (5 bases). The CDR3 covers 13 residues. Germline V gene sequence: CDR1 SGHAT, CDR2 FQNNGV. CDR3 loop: CASSFRERSEHYF. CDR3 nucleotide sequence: TGTGCCAGCAGCTTCCGGGAACGTTCCGAGCATTACTTC.

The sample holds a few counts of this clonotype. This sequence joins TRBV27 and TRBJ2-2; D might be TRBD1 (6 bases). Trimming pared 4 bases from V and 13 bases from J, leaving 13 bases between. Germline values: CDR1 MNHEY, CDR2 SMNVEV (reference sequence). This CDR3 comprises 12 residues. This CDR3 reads CASSSRFRGLFF. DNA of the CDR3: TGTGCCAGCAGTTCCCGATTCAGGGGGCTGTTTTTT.

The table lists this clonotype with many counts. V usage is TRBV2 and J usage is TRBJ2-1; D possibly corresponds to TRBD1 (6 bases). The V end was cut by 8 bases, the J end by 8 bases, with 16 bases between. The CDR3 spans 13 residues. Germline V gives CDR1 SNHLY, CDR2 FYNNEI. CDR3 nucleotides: TGTGCCAGCGGCAGGGGAAAGGTCGATGAGCAGTTCTTC. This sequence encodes CASGRGKVDEQFF. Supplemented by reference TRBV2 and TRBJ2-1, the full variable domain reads EPEVTQTPSHQVTQMGQEVILRCVPISNHLYFYWYRQILGQKVEFLVSFYNNEISEKSEIFDDQFSVERPDGSNFTLKIRSTKLEDSAMYFCASGRGKVDEQFFGPGTRLTVL.

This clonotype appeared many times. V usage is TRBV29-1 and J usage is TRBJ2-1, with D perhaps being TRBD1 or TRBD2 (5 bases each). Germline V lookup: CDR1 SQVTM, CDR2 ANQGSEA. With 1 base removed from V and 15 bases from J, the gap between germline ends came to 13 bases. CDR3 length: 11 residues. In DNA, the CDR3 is TGCAGCGTTGAAGGGGACGGTCCATTGTTCTTC. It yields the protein CSVEGDGPLFF.

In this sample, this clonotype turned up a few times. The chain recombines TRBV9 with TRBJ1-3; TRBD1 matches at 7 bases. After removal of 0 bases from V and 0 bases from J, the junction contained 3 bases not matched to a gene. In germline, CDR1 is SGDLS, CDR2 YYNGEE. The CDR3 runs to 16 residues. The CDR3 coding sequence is TGTGCCAGCAGCGTAGGGGGACAGCACTCTGGAAACACCATATATTTT. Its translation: CASSVGGQHSGNTIYF. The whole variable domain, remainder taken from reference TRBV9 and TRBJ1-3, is DSGVTQTPKHLITATGQRVTLRCSPRSGDLSVYWYQQSLDQGLQFLIQYYNGEERAKGNILERFSAQQFPDLHSELNLSSLELGDSALYFCASSVGGQHSGNTIYFGEGSWLTVV.

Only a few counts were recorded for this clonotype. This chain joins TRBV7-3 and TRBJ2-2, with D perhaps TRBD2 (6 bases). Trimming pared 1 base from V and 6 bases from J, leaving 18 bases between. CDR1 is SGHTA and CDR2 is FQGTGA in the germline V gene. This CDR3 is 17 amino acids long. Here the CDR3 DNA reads TGTGCCAGCAGCTTAATTCGTGGCGCCCGGGGGTCCGGGGAGCTGTTTTTT. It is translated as CASSLIRGARGSGELFF.

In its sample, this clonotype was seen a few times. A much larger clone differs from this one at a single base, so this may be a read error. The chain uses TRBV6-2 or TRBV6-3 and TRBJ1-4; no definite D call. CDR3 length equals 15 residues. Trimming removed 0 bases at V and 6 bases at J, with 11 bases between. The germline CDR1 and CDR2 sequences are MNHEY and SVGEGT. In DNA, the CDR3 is TGTGCCAGCAGTTACTCCGGACCGTACGATGAAAAACTGTTTTTT. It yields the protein CASSYSGPYDEKLFF.

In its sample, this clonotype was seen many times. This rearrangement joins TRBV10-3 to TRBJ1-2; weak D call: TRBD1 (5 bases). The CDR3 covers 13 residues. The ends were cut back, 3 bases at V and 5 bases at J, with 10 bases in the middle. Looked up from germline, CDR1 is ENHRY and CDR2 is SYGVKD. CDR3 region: CAISDGRAYGYTF. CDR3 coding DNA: TGTGCCATCAGTGACGGCAGGGCTTATGGCTACACCTTC.

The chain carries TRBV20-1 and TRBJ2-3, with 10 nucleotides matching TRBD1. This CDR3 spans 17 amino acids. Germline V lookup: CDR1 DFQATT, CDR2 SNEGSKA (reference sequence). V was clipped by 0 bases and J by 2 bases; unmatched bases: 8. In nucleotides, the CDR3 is TGCAGTGCTAGAGATTTGACAGGGGGCGCAGTCACAGATACGCAGTATTTT. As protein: CSARDLTGGAVTDTQYF.

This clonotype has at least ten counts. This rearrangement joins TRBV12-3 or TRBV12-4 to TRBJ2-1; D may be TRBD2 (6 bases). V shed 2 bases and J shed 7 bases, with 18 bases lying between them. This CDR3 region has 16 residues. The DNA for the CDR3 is TGTGCCAGCAGTTTATCAACTAGCCCGAAGTTGAATGAGCAGTTCTTC. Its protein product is CASSLSTSPKLNEQFF.

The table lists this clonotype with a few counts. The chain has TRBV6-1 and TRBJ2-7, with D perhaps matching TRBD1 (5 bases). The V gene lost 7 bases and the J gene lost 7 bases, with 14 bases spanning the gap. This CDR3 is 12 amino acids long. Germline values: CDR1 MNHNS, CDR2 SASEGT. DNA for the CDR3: TGTGCCAGCATGTGGGTGTCAGGGGAGCAGTACTTC. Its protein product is CASMWVSGEQYF.

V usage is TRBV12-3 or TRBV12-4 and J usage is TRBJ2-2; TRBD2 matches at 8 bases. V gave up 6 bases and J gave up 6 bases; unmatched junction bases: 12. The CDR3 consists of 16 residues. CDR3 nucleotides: TGTGCCAGCAGCTATTCCAGGACTAGCTTGGCCGGGGAGCTGTTTTTT. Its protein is CASSYSRTSLAGELFF.

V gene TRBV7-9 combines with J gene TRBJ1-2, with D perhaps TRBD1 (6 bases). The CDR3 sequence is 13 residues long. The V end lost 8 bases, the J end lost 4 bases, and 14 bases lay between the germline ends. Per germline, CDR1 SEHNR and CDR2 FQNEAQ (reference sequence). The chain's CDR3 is CASGAGQPYGYTF. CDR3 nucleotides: TGTGCCAGCGGCGCAGGACAGCCCTATGGCTACACCTTC.

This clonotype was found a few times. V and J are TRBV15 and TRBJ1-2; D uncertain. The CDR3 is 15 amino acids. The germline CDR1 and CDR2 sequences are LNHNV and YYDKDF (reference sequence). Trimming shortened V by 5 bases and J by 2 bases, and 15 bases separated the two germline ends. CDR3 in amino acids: CATSPRGNLNYGYTF. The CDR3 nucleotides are TGTGCCACCAGCCCTCGTGGGAACCTCAACTATGGCTACACCTTC.

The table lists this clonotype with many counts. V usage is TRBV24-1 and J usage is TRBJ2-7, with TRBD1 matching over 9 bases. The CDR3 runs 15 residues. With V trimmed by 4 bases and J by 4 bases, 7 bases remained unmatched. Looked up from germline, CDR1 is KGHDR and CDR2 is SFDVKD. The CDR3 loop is CATSDPGQGGYEQYF. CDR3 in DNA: TGTGCCACCAGTGACCCGGGACAGGGCGGTTACGAGCAGTACTTC.

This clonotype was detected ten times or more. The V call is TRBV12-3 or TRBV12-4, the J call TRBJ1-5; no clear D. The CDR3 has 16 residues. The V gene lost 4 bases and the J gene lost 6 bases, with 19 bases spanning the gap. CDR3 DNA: TGTGCCAGCAGTTCGTCAGACATGCCATTCGGTCAGCCCCAGCATTTT. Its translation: CASSSSDMPFGQPQHF.

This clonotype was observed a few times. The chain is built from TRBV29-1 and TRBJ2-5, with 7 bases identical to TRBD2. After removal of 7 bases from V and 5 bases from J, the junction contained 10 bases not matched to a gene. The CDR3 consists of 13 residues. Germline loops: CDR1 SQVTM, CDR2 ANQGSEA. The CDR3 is CSGNGGEGETQYF. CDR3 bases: TGCAGCGGGAATGGGGGGGAAGGGGAGACCCAGTACTTC.

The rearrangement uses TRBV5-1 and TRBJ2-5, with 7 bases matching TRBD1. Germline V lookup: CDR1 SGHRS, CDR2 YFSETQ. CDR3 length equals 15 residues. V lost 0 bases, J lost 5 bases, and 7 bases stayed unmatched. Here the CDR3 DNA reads TGCGCCAGCAGCTTGGGGGGACAGTTTTGGGAGACCCAGTACTTC. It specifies CASSLGGQFWETQYF.

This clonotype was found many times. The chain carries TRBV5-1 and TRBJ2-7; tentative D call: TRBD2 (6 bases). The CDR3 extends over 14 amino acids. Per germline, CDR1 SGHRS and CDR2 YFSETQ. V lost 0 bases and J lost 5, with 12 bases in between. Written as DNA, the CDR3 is TGCGCCAGCAGCTTGGTAGCGGACACCGACGAGCAGTACTTC. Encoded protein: CASSLVADTDEQYF.

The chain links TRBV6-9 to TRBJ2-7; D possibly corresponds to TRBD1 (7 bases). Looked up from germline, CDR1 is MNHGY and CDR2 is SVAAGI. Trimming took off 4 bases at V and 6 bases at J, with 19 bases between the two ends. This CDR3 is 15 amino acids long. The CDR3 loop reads CASSFRGRGASEQYF. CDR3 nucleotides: TGTGCCAGCAGTTTTAGGGGGCGCGGGGCCTCCGAGCAGTACTTC.

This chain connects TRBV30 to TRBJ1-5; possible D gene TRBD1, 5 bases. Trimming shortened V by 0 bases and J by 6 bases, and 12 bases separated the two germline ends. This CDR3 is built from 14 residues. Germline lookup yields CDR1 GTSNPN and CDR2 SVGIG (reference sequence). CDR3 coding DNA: TGTGCCTGGAGTGTACGGGGGTTGGGTCAGCCCCAGCATTTT. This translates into CAWSVRGLGQPQHF.

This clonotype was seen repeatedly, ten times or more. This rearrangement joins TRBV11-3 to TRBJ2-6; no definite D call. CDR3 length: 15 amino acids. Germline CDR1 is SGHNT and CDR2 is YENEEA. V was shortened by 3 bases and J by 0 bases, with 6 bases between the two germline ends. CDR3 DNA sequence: TGTGCCAGCAGCTTTTCGGACTCTGGGGCCAACGTCCTGACTTTC. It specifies CASSFSDSGANVLTF.

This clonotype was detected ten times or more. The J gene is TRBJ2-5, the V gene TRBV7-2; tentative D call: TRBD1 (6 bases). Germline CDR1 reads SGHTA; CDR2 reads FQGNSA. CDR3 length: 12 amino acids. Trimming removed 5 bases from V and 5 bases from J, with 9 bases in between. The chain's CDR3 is CASSTGLETQYF. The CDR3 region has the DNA TGTGCCAGCAGCACAGGGTTGGAGACCCAGTACTTC.

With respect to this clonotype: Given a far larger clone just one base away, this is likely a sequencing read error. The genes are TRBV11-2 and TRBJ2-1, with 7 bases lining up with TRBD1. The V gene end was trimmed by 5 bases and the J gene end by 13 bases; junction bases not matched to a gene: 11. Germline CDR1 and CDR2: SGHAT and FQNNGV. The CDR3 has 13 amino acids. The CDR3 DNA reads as TGTGCCAGCAGCCAAGGGGGCGCGGAGACCCAGTTCTTC. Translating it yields CASSQGGAETQFF.

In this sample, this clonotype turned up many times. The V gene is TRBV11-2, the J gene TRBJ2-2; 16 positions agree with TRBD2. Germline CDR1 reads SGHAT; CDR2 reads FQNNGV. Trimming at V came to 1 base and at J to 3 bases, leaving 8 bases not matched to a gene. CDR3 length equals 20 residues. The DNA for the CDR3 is TGTGCCAGCAGCTTAGGGAGGAGGGGGACTAGCGGGAGGGACACCGGGGAGCTGTTTTTT. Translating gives CASSLGRRGTSGRDTGELFF. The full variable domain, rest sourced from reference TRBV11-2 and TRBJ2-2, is EAGVAQSPRYKIIEKRQSVAFWCNPISGHATLYWYQQILGQGPKLLIQFQNNGVVDDSQLPKDRFSAERLKGVDSTLKIQPAKLEDSAVYLCASSLGRRGTSGRDTGELFFGEGSRLTVL.

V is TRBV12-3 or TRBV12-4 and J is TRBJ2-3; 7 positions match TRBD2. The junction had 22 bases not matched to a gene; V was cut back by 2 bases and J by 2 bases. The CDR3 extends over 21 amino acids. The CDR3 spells CASSLMASGYTIEEVTDTQYF. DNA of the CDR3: TGTGCCAGCAGTTTAATGGCTAGCGGCTACACGATAGAGGAGGTCACAGATACGCAGTATTTT.

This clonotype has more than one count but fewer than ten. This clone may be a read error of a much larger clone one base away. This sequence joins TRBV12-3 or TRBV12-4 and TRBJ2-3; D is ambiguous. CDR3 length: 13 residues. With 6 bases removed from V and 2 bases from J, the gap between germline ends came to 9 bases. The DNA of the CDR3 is TGTGCCAGCAGACCCGACGCCACAGATACGCAGTATTTT. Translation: CASRPDATDTQYF.